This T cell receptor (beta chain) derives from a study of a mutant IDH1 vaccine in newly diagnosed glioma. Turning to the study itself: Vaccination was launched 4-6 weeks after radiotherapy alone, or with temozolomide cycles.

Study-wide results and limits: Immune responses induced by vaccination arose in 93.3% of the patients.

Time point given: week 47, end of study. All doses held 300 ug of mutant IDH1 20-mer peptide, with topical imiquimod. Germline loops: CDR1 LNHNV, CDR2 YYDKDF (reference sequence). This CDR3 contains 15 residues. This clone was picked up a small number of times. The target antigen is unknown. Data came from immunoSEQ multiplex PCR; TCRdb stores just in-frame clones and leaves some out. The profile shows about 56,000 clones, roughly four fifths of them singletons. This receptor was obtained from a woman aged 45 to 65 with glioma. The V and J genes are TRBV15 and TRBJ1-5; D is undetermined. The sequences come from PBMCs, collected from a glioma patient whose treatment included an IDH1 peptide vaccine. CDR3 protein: CETPKKPTGNQPQHF. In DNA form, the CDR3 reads TGTGAAACTCCTAAAAAGCCGACGGGCAATCAGCCCCAGCATTTT. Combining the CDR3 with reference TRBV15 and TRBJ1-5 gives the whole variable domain DAMVIQNPRYQVTQFGKPVTLSCSQTLNHNVMYWYQQKSSQAPKLLFHYYDKDFNNEADTPDNFQSRRPNTSFCFLDIRSPGLGDTAMYLCETPKKPTGNQPQHFGDGTRLSIL.